This T cell receptor beta chain was retrieved from a study of shared clonotypes between healthy human individuals. Cells designated naive CD8 were CD45RO-negative and were positively selected for CCR7, with terminally differentiated effector memory CD45RA+ cells excluded. Trimming left V 2 bases short and J 5 bases short, with 11 bases between. Germline CDR1 and CDR2: SGHNT and YYREEE (reference sequence). CDR3 size: 13 residues. Samples underwent the assay at deep level. Sequencing used immunoSEQ multiplex PCR; TCRdb keeps in-frame clones, though not all of them. Of roughly 890,000 clones in the sample, 80% to 95% were seen once. Findings and caveats of the study: Relative to memory subsets, naive subsets generally showed larger estimated richness.

As regards this clone: No antigen is known for it.

Sequencing used naive CD8+ T cells sorted from blood. V gene TRBV5-4 combines with J gene TRBJ2-7, with D perhaps TRBD1 (5 bases). The clonotype comes from a man aged 25 to 40 in good health. The CDR3 here is CASSFSGIHEQYF. CDR3 in DNA: TGTGCCAGCAGCTTTTCAGGGATCCACGAGCAGTACTTC.